Listed below are T cell receptor beta chains from one sample, sequenced in a study of T cells in Graves' hyperthyroidism and ophthalmopathy. TCRdb processed the multiplex PCR reads anew with MiXCR; each CDR3 protein has one entry. This table has approximately 720,000 distinct CDR3 sequences, around 20% appearing once. Sequencing input: blood. The origin of the receptors is a woman aged 45 to 65 with Graves' hyperthyroidism that later progressed to Graves' ophthalmopathy. CDR3s include the opening cysteine and the closing phenylalanine or tryptophan. D genes are given only for firm matches. Size is omitted from some rows. Given values are once, few, many or a class for expanded clones.

cdr3_aa cdr3_nt v_call clone_size j_call d_call
CSARSGGGETQYF TGCAGTGCTAGGTCGGGGGGCGGAGAGACCCAGTACTTC TRBV20-1 . TRBJ2-5 .
CASSYNSGQTGEPQHF TGTGCCAGCAGCTATAATTCAGGACAAACCGGGGAGCCCCAGCATTTT TRBV7-9 . TRBJ1-5 .
CSARGPGLMTVVNTEAFF TGCAGTGCTAGGGGGCCAGGGTTAATGACGGTGGTGAACACTGAAGCTTTCTTT TRBV20-1 few TRBJ1-1 .
CASSPPGGSHTEAFF TGTGCCAGCTCACCCCCTGGAGGGAGCCACACTGAAGCTTTCTTT TRBV18 many TRBJ1-1 .
CASSLPGRRGNEQFF TGTGCCAGCAGTTTGCCGGGACGGCGGGGCAATGAGCAGTTCTTC TRBV6-1 many TRBJ2-1 .
CASSTDRGWQPQHF TGTGCCAGTTCAACAGACAGGGGGTGGCAGCCCCAGCATTTT TRBV19 few TRBJ1-5 TRBD1
CASSTGSYYEQYF TGTGCCAGCAGCACAGGGAGTTACTACGAGCAGTACTTC TRBV7-9 few TRBJ2-7 .
CASSPAGLVEQYF TGCGCCAGCAGCCCAGCGGGACTAGTCGAGCAGTACTTC TRBV4-1 few TRBJ2-7 TRBD2
CAWALHDPYEQYF TGTGCCTGGGCACTCCACGACCCCTACGAGCAGTACTTC TRBV30 many TRBJ2-7 .
CAISNTGTNQETQYF TGTGCCATCAGTAATACCGGGACTAACCAAGAGACCCAGTACTTC TRBV10-3 . TRBJ2-5 TRBD2
CASSWVRQPSTDTQYF TGCGCCAGCAGCTGGGTTAGACAGCCTAGCACAGATACGCAGTATTTT TRBV5-1 few TRBJ2-3 .
CASSQDVGSGTEAFF TGTGCCAGCAGCCAAGATGTCGGCAGCGGGACTGAAGCTTTCTTT TRBV14 many TRBJ1-1 .
CSARPRSGGPHEQYF TGCAGTGCTAGACCGAGGAGCGGGGGGCCCCACGAGCAGTACTTC TRBV20-1 . TRBJ2-7 TRBD2
CASSTGGGRTEAFF TGTGCCAGCAGTACAGGAGGGGGGCGAACTGAAGCTTTCTTT TRBV6-1 . TRBJ1-1 .
CASTFAGGSYEQYF TGTGCCAGCACCTTCGCGGGGGGCTCCTACGAGCAGTACTTC TRBV7-2 many TRBJ2-7 TRBD2
CASSLEYVRFGQGEKLFF TGTGCCAGCAGCTTAGAATATGTACGGTTTGGACAGGGGGAAAAACTGTTTTTT TRBV7-8 . TRBJ1-4 TRBD1
CATSDRVRGQGKLNGETQYF TGTGCCACCAGTGACAGAGTACGGGGACAGGGTAAATTGAATGGAGAGACCCAGTACTTC TRBV24-1 . TRBJ2-5 TRBD1
CASSPTKNSYNEQFF TGTGCCAGCAGCCCGACTAAAAACTCCTACAATGAGCAGTTCTTC TRBV5-4 many TRBJ2-1 .
CSARDTGEAAPDEKLFF TGCAGTGCTAGAGATACGGGAGAGGCAGCCCCTGATGAAAAACTGTTTTTT TRBV20-1 many TRBJ1-4 .
CASSLESEQFF TGTGCCAGCAGCTTAGAGAGTGAGCAGTTCTTC TRBV11-2 few TRBJ2-1 .
CASSFRGRAGYTF TGTGCCAGCAGTTTCAGGGGGCGCGCTGGCTACACCTTC TRBV27 . TRBJ1-2 TRBD1
CASSRTRSLGEQYF TGTGCCAGTAGCCGTACTAGGTCTCTGGGTGAGCAGTACTTC TRBV19 . TRBJ2-7 .
CASSLGHLSPYGYTF TGCGCCAGCAGCTTGGGACATCTGAGCCCCTATGGCTACACCTTC TRBV5-1 . TRBJ1-2 .
CASSQEGTPTNEKLFF TGCGCCAGCAGCCAAGAGGGGACCCCAACTAATGAAAAACTGTTTTTT TRBV4-1 few TRBJ1-4 .
CASSHAGAQYF TGTGCCAGCAGCCACGCTGGGGCCCAGTACTTC TRBV7-2 . TRBJ2-5 .
CASSDGGQGAYYGYTF TGTGCCAGCAGCGATGGGGGACAGGGGGCTTACTATGGCTACACCTTC TRBV6-1 . TRBJ1-2 TRBD1
CASSPQGNAEAFF TGTGCCAGCAGTCCACAGGGAAACGCTGAAGCTTTCTTT TRBV2 . TRBJ1-1 .
CASSESGQRGNTIYF TGCGCCAGCAGTGAGTCGGGACAGCGAGGAAACACCATATATTTT TRBV10-1 few TRBJ1-3 TRBD1
CSARGGGADTQYF TGCAGTGCTAGGGGCGGGGGGGCCGATACGCAGTATTTT TRBV20-1 many TRBJ2-3 TRBD2
CASSGRDRLYSGELFF TGTGCCAGCAGTGGAAGGGACAGATTATACTCCGGGGAGCTGTTTTTT TRBV6-1 . TRBJ2-2 TRBD1
CASSPNGGPSSPLHF TGTGCCAGCAGTCCCAATGGTGGACCTAGTTCACCCCTCCACTTT TRBV7-3 many TRBJ1-6 .
CSASGTWIEAFF TGCAGTGCTAGCGGAACTTGGATTGAAGCTTTCTTT TRBV20-1 . TRBJ1-1 .
CAISDGTNQETQYF TGTGCCATCAGTGACGGGACCAACCAAGAGACCCAGTACTTC TRBV10-3 . TRBJ2-5 .
CASSLLAGGPNEQFF TGTGCCAGCAGTTTACTAGCGGGAGGGCCCAATGAGCAGTTCTTC TRBV28 many TRBJ2-1 TRBD2
CAWGVGQAYSGNTIYF TGTGCCTGGGGTGTTGGGCAGGCCTACTCTGGAAACACCATATATTTT TRBV30 few TRBJ1-3 .
CASSLIAQLAFF TGTGCCAGCAGCTTGATTGCTCAGTTGGCTTTCTTT TRBV5-5 many TRBJ1-1 .
CASSQEGVLETQYF TGTGCCAGCAGCCAAGAAGGGGTCCTGGAGACCCAGTACTTC TRBV3-1 many TRBJ2-5 .
CASTYTMEGDNEQFF TGTGCCAGCACCTATACCATGGAGGGGGACAATGAGCAGTTCTTC TRBV12-3/TRBV12-4 many TRBJ2-1 .
CASSELWGSLDTQYF TGTGCCAGCAGTGAATTGTGGGGATCTCTGGATACGCAGTATTTT TRBV25-1 . TRBJ2-3 .
CASSQQGVNQPQHF TGTGCCAGCAGCCAACAGGGCGTCAATCAGCCCCAGCATTTT TRBV13 . TRBJ1-5 .
CASSPGTGKTGELFF TGTGCCAGCAGCCCGGGGACAGGAAAGACCGGGGAGCTGTTTTTT TRBV5-5 few TRBJ2-2 TRBD1
CASSQGQATRGYTF TGTGCCAGCAGCCAAGGGCAGGCCACTAGGGGCTACACCTTC TRBV3-1 many TRBJ1-2 .
CASSLDPDRISGNTIYF TGTGCCAGCAGCTTAGACCCGGACAGAATCTCTGGAAACACCATATATTTT TRBV7-8 . TRBJ1-3 .
CSVEVTANQPQHF TGCAGCGTTGAGGTAACAGCCAATCAGCCCCAGCATTTT TRBV29-1 few TRBJ1-5 .
CASSLGTGGLSEQFF TGTGCCAGCAGCCTGGGGACAGGGGGCTTGAGTGAGCAGTTCTTC TRBV7-8 few TRBJ2-1 TRBD1
CASSFGGADQPQHF TGTGCCAGCAGCTTCGGGGGAGCGGACCAGCCCCAGCATTTT TRBV7-9 few TRBJ1-5 .
CASSVGGGPSTGELFF TGTGCCAGCAGCGTTGGCGGGGGGCCGTCTACCGGGGAGCTGTTTTTT TRBV9 few TRBJ2-2 TRBD2
CASSLGGGENIQYF TGTGCCAGCAGCTTAGGCGGGGGGGAAAACATTCAGTACTTC TRBV11-3 many TRBJ2-4 TRBD2
CASSSGQGGYTDTQYF TGTGCCAGCAGCTCCGGACAGGGAGGGTACACAGATACGCAGTATTTT TRBV7-3 many TRBJ2-3 .
CATSRGNRDRGWNEQFF TGTGCCACCAGCAGAGGGAACCGGGACAGGGGTTGGAATGAGCAGTTCTTC TRBV15 few TRBJ2-1 TRBD1
CASSRTRDRGRLEGYTF TGTGCCAGTAGTAGAACCCGGGACAGGGGCCGCCTTGAGGGCTACACCTTC TRBV19 . TRBJ1-2 TRBD1
CASTWAGTYNEQFF TGTGCCAGCACCTGGGCAGGTACCTACAATGAGCAGTTCTTC TRBV5-4 . TRBJ2-1 .
CASSLDRGETEAFF TGTGCCAGCAGTTTAGATAGGGGTGAGACTGAAGCTTTCTTT TRBV12-3/TRBV12-4 many TRBJ1-1 .
CASRSRTGDPETQYF TGCGCCAGCAGATCGCGGACAGGGGATCCTGAGACCCAGTACTTC TRBV5-1 many TRBJ2-5 TRBD1
CASSQGGQGAYEQYF TGCGCCAGCAGCCAAGGGGGACAGGGGGCCTACGAGCAGTACTTC TRBV4-1 few TRBJ2-7 TRBD1
CASSNLAGGAYNEQFF TGTGCCAGCAGCAATCTAGCGGGGGGGGCCTACAATGAGCAGTTCTTC TRBV11-2 many TRBJ2-1 TRBD2
CASSQVPGAGTMQETQYF TGCGCCAGCAGCCAAGTACCGGGGGCGGGGACTATGCAAGAGACCCAGTACTTC TRBV4-1 few TRBJ2-5 .
CAWSRTGVGNTIYF TGTGCCTGGAGTCGGACAGGGGTCGGAAACACCATATATTTT TRBV30 few TRBJ1-3 TRBD1
CASSQEEGWTRNEKLFF TGTGCCAGCAGCCAAGAAGAAGGATGGACAAGGAATGAAAAACTGTTTTTT TRBV14 . TRBJ1-4 .